The rows below give T cell receptor beta chains drawn from one sample of a study of blood T cell repertoires in COVID-19. The data were produced by immunoSEQ multiplex PCR, yet TCRdb's version contains in-frame clones alone and is incomplete. The table records 250,000 or so clones, 85% to 90% of them present only once. The sample was peripheral blood. The receptors shown here come from a woman aged 40-49 years who had recovered from COVID-19. Each CDR3 is given with its conserved first and last residue. D genes are given only for firm matches. The listing skips clone size in some rows; elsewhere it reads once, few, many or a size class.

clone size | J gene | V gene | D gene | CDR3 DNA | CDR3 protein
- | TRBJ2-7 | TRBV29-1 | TRBD1 | TGCAGCGTTGACAGGGGGTGGGAGCAGTACTTC | CSVDRGWEQYF
- | TRBJ2-1 | TRBV4-3 | TRBD2 | TGCGCCAGCAGCTTGGGACTAGCGGGAGAATATGGGTCTTTGGGTGAGCAGTTCTTC | CASSLGLAGEYGSLGEQFF
once | TRBJ2-5 | TRBV20-1 | - | TGCAGTGCTACGGCGGGGACCCAGTACTTC | CSATAGTQYF
- | TRBJ2-3 | TRBV9 | TRBD2 | TGTGCCAGCAGCGTAGTAGGGACTAGCGGGGGAAGAGATACGCAGTATTTT | CASSVVGTSGGRDTQYF
once | TRBJ1-2 | TRBV5-1 | TRBD1 | TGCGCCAGCAGTCTACAGGGGGCGAGCTACACCTTC | CASSLQGASYTF
- | TRBJ1-1 | TRBV3-1/TRBV3-2 | TRBD1 | TGTGCCAGCAGCTACGGACAGGACACTGAAGCTTTCTTT | CASSYGQDTEAFF
- | TRBJ2-2 | TRBV6-6 | - | TGTGCCAGCAGCCCCCTCGGGGGGGAGCTGTTTTTT | CASSPLGGELFF
once | TRBJ2-5 | TRBV2 | - | TGTGCCAGCAGTGAGGGCAGGGGCCCAGAGACCCAGTACTTC | CASSEGRGPETQYF
once | TRBJ1-4 | TRBV27 | TRBD1 | TGTGCCAGCAGGCCAGACAGGGGTAACGGTGAAAAACTGTTTTTT | CASRPDRGNGEKLFF
- | TRBJ2-3 | TRBV12-3/TRBV12-4 | - | TGTGCCAGCAGTTTTTTAAATACGCAGTATTTT | CASSFLNTQYF
- | TRBJ2-2 | TRBV29-1 | TRBD2 | TGCAGCGTTGCAGGGCTAGCGGGGGGGACCGGGGAGCTGTTTTTT | CSVAGLAGGTGELFF
- | TRBJ2-2 | TRBV12-5 | TRBD2 | TGTGCTAGTGATACCACTAGCGGGAGAGGTACCGGGGAGCTGTTTTTT | CASDTTSGRGTGELFF
- | TRBJ2-1 | TRBV10-3 | - | TGTGCCTATGCAGTTTCCAATGAGCAGTTCTTC | CAYAVSNEQFF
few | TRBJ1-1 | TRBV6-5 | TRBD1 | TGTGCCTGCACCAGGGGGCGAGACACTGAAGCTTTCTTT | CACTRGRDTEAFF
- | TRBJ2-2 | TRBV5-1 | TRBD2 | TGCGCCAGCAGAAAAGGCGCGGGGGACACCGGGGAGCTGTTTTTT | CASRKGAGDTGELFF
- | TRBJ1-3 | TRBV7-9 | TRBD1 | TGTGCCAGCAGCCAGGGACAGGGGACAGGAAACACCATATATTTT | CASSQGQGTGNTIYF
- | TRBJ1-2 | TRBV4-1 | - | TGCGCCAGCAGCCAAGACAGGGGAACTTCCTATGGCTACACCTTC | CASSQDRGTSYGYTF
- | TRBJ2-2 | TRBV11-3 | - | TGTGCCAGCAGCTTAGTCTCCCAGATGGACACCGGGGAGCTGTTTTTT | CASSLVSQMDTGELFF
- | TRBJ1-2 | TRBV7-9 | - | TGTGCCAGCAGCCCCCCCGACAGTACTAACTATGGCTACACCTTC | CASSPPDSTNYGYTF
- | TRBJ2-7 | TRBV5-1 | - | TGCGCCAGCAGCTTCATGAGCGAGCAGTACTTC | CASSFMSEQYF
- | TRBJ1-6 | TRBV6-6 | - | TGTGCCAGCAGTTACTCTTCGGTTGCTTCACCCCTCCACTTT | CASSYSSVASPLHF
- | TRBJ2-5 | TRBV5-1 | TRBD2 | TGCGCCAGCAGCAGAGATGGACTAGCGGGGGTGGAGACCCAGTACTTC | CASSRDGLAGVETQYF
- | TRBJ2-3 | TRBV6-5 | - | TGTGCCAGCGCTCCCTGGGCAGAAAGCACAGATACGCAGTATTTT | CASAPWAESTDTQYF
- | TRBJ1-1 | TRBV27 | - | TGTGCCAGCAGTCCTCCCTCGGGGAACACTGAAGCTTTCTTT | CASSPPSGNTEAFF
- | TRBJ2-7 | TRBV4-1 | - | TGCGCCAGCAGCATAAGACAGGCCCACTCCTACGAGCAGTACTTC | CASSIRQAHSYEQYF
once | TRBJ1-1 | TRBV3-1/TRBV3-2 | - | TGTGCCAGCAGCCAAGCCCCCACTAGGAACACTGAAGCTTTCTTT | CASSQAPTRNTEAFF
- | TRBJ1-6 | TRBV6-1 | - | TGTGCCAGCAGTGACCTCCAGACTCCTTTTAATTCACCCCTCCACTTT | CASSDLQTPFNSPLHF
- | TRBJ2-5 | TRBV5-1 | - | TGCGCCAGCAGCCCCCTTGGGGCGGTAAACCAAGAGACCCAGTACTTC | CASSPLGAVNQETQYF
- | TRBJ1-5 | TRBV6-5 | - | TGTGCCAGTACCACAGGGAAGGACCAGCCCCAGCATTTT | CASTTGKDQPQHF
- | TRBJ1-2 | TRBV28 | TRBD1 | TGTGCCAGCAGTACAAACAGGGGGCTTAGCTATGGCTACACCTTC | CASSTNRGLSYGYTF